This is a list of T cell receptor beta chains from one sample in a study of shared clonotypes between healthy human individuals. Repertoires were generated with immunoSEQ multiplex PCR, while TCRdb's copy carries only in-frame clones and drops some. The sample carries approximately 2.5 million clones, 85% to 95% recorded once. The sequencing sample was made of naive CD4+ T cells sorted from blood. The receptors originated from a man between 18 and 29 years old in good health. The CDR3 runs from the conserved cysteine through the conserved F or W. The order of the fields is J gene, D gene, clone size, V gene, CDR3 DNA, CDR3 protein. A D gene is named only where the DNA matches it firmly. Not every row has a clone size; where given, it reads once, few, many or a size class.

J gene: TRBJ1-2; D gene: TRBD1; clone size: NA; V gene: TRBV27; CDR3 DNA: TGTGCCAGCAGTTTAACGGGACAGAACTATGGCTACACCTTC; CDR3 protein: CASSLTGQNYGYTF
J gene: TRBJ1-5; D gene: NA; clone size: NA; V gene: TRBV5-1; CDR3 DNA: TGCGCCAGCAGCATGGGCGGACAGTTCCAGCCCCAGCATTTT; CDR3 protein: CASSMGGQFQPQHF
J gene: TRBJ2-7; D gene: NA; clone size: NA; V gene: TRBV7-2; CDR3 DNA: TGTGCCAGCAGCTTAGTCGGCGAGCAGTACTTC; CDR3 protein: CASSLVGEQYF
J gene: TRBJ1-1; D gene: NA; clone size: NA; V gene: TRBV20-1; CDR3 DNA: TGCAGTGCTAGCGCCCAGACTGAAGCTTTCTTT; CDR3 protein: CSASAQTEAFF
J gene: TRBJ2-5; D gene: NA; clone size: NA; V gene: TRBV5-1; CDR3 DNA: TGCGCCAGCAGCTTGGGACTGGGGCGCGAGACCCAGTACTTC; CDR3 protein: CASSLGLGRETQYF
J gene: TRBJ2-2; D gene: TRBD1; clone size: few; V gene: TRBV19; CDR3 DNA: TGTGCCAGCACAGCTCCCTTTGGGACAGCGAACACCGGGGAGCTGTTTTTT; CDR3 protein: CASTAPFGTANTGELFF
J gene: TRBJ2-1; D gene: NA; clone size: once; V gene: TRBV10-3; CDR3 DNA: TGTGCCATCAGTGAAACGGGACTTACCTACAATGAGCAGTTCTTC; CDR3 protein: CAISETGLTYNEQFF
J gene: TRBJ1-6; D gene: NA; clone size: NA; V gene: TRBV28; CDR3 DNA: TGTGCCAGCAGTTGGGGGCAGTCCTATAATTCACCCCTCCACTTT; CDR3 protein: CASSWGQSYNSPLHF
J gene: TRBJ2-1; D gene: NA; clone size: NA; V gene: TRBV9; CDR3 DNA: TGTGCCAGCAGCGTTAGGAGCTCCTACAATGAGCAGTTCTTC; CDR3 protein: CASSVRSSYNEQFF
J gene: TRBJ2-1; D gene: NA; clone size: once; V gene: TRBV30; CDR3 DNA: TGTGCCTGGAGTAGGCTGCCTGAGTACTCCTACAATGAGCAGTTCTTC; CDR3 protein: CAWSRLPEYSYNEQFF
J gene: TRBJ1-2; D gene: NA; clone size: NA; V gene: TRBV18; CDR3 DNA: TGTGCCAGCTCACCAAGCCCGACACAGGAGGGTTATGGCTACACCTTC; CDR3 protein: CASSPSPTQEGYGYTF
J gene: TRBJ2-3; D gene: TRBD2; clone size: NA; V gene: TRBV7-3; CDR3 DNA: TGTGCCAGCAGTGCGGCTAGCGGGGAGTCCCATACGCAGTATTTT; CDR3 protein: CASSAASGESHTQYF
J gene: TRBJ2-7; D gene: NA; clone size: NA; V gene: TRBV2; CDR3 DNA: TGTGCCAGCAGCTACACGGGCAGGGTCAGCTCCTACGAGCAGTACTTC; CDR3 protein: CASSYTGRVSSYEQYF
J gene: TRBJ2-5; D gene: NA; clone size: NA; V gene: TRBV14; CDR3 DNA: TGTGCCAGCAGCCTCGGACCTCTAGAGACCCAGTACTTC; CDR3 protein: CASSLGPLETQYF
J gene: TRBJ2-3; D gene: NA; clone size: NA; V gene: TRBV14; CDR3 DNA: TGTGCCAGCAGCCAAGGCAGGGGAGGCACAGATACGCAGTATTTT; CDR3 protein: CASSQGRGGTDTQYF
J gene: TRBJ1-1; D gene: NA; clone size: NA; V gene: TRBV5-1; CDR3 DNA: TGCGCCAGCAGCTTGGCGGGGTCTCACACTGAAGCTTTCTTT; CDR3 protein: CASSLAGSHTEAFF
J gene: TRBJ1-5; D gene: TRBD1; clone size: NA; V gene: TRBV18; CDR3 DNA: TGTGCCAGCTCACCGGGACAGAAAAGTGGTTCGGCAACTCAGCCCCAGCATTTT; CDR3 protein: CASSPGQKSGSATQPQHF
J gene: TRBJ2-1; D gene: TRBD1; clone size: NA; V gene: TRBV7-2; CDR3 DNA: TGTGCCAGCAGCCCACAGGGGAATCCCGTCAATGAGCAGTTCTTC; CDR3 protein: CASSPQGNPVNEQFF
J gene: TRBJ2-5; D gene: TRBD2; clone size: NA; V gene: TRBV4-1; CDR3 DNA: TGCGCCAGCAGCCAACTGGGGCGGGGGGGCCCAGAAGAGACCCAGTACTTC; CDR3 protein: CASSQLGRGGPEETQYF
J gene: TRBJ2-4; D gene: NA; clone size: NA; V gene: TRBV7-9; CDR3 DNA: TGTGCCAGCAGCCGAGCGACGGGAAACCTAGCCAAAAACATTCAGTACTTC; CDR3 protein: CASSRATGNLAKNIQYF
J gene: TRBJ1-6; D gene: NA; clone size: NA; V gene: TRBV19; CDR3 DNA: TGTGCCAGTAGAGACCAGGAATTTGGCTATAATTCACCCCTCCACTTT; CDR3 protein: CASRDQEFGYNSPLHF
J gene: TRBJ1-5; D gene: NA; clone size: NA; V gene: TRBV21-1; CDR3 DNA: TGTGCCAGCAGCAAAGTAGGTAGCAATCAGCCCCAGCATTTT; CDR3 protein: CASSKVGSNQPQHF
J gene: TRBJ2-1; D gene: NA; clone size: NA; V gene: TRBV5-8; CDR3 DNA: TGTGCCAGCAGCTTGGAGGTCGGGGGTGAGCAGTTCTTC; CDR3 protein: CASSLEVGGEQFF
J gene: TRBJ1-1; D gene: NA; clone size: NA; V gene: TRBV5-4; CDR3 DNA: TGTGCCAGCAGCTCCCCTAGCACGGGCGAGGACACTGAAGCTTTCTTT; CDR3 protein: CASSSPSTGEDTEAFF
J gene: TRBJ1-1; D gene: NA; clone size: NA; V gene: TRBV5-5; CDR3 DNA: TGTGCCAGCAGCTTGGCCCAGGGGACGTGGACTGAAGCTTTCTTT; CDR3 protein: CASSLAQGTWTEAFF
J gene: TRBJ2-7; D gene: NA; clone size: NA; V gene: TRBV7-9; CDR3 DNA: TGTGCCAGCAGCGAGGACTTACGGTCCGAGCAGTACTTC; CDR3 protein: CASSEDLRSEQYF
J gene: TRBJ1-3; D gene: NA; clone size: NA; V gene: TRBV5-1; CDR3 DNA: TGCGCCAGCAGCTTGGCAGGGGCACTCTCTGGAAACACCATATATTTT; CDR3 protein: CASSLAGALSGNTIYF
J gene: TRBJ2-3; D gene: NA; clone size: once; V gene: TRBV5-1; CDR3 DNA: TGCGCCACGAGGGAGAGCACAGATACGCAGTATTTT; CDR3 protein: CATRESTDTQYF
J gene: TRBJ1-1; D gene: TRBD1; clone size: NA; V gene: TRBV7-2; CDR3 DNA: TGTGCCAGCAGGCCGTACAGGGGGGGAACTGAAGCTTTCTTT; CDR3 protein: CASRPYRGGTEAFF
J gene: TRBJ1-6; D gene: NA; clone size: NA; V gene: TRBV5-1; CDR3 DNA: TGCGCCAGCAGTATTTCTGAGAGCTCCTATAATTCACCCCTCCACTTT; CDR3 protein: CASSISESSYNSPLHF
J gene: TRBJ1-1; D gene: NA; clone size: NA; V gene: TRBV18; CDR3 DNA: TGTGCCAGCTCACCTCAGTTCGGAGTAGGTGAAGCTTTCTTT; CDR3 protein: CASSPQFGVGEAFF
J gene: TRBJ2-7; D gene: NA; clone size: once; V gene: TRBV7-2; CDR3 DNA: TGTGCCAGCAGCTCGGACTACCGTACCTACGAGCAGTACTTC; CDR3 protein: CASSSDYRTYEQYF
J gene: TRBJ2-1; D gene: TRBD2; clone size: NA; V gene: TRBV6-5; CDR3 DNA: TGTGCCAGCAGTTCGGCTAGCGGGAGATCCGTAAATGAGCAGTTCTTC; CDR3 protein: CASSSASGRSVNEQFF
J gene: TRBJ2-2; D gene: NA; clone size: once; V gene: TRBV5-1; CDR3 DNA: TGCGCCACCGCTCTCCGGGCAGAGAACACCGGGGAGCTGTTTTTT; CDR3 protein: CATALRAENTGELFF
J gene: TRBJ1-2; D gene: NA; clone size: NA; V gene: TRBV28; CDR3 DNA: TGTGCCGGCAGTTTCCCCTTTAAAGGAGCTAACTATGGCTACACCTTC; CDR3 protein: CAGSFPFKGANYGYTF
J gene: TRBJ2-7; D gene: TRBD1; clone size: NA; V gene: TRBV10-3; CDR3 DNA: TGTGCCATCAGTGCGGGGACAGGCCTAAGCTCCTACGAGCAGTACTTC; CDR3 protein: CAISAGTGLSSYEQYF
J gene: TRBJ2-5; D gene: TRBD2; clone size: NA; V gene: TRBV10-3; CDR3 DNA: TGTGCCACCCGAAGCTCTAGCGGGGGAAACCAAGAGACCCAGTACTTC; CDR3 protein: CATRSSSGGNQETQYF
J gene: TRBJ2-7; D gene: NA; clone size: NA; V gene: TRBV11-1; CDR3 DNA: TGTGCCAGCAGTGGGGGTGCTGGGGGTTCCTACGAGCAGTACTTC; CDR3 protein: CASSGGAGGSYEQYF
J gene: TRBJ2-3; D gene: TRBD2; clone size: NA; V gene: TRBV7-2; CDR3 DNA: TGTGCCAGCAGCAGAGGACTAGCGGTAACTCGGACAGATACGCAGTATTTT; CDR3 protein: CASSRGLAVTRTDTQYF
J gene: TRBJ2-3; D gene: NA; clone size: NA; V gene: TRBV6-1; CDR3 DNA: TGTGCCAGCAGTGAACAGAGATCTAGCACAGATACGCAGTATTTT; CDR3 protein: CASSEQRSSTDTQYF
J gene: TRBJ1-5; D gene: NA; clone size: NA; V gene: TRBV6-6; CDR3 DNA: TGTGCCAGCAGTTACGCGGGGGCTAGGCAGCCCCAGCATTTT; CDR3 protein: CASSYAGARQPQHF
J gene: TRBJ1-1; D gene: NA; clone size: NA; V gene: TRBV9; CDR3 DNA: TGTGCCAGCAGCGTAGATGACAGGTCGGGAACTGAAGCTTTCTTT; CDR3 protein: CASSVDDRSGTEAFF
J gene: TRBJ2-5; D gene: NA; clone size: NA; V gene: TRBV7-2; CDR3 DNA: TGTGCCAGCAGCTTGGGTGGCGGGCAAGAGACCCAGTACTTC; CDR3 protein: CASSLGGGQETQYF
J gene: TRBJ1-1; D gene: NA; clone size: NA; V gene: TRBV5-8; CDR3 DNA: TGTGCCAGCAGCTTGGGACAGAGGAACACTGAAGCTTTCTTT; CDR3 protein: CASSLGQRNTEAFF
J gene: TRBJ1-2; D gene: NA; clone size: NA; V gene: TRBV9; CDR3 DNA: TGTGCCAGCAGCCCGACAGAGAACTATGGCTACACCTTC; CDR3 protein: CASSPTENYGYTF
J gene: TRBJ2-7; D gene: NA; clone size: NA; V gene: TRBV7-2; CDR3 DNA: TGTGCCAGCAGCAAAGGGGGGGTATCCTACGAGCAGTACTTC; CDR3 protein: CASSKGGVSYEQYF
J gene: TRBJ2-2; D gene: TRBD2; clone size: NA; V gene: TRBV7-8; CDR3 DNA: TGTGCCAGCAGCTTTCAACTAGCGGGAAGTGCGGGCACCGGGGAGCTGTTTTTT; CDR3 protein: CASSFQLAGSAGTGELFF
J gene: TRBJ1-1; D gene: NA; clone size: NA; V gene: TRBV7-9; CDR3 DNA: TGTGCCAGCAGCCCAGCGGGATTCAGGGACACTGAAGCTTTCTTT; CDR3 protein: CASSPAGFRDTEAFF
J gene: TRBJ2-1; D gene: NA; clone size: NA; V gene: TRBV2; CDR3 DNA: TGTGCCAGCAGTGGCGAGGTGAGCTCCTACAATGAGCAGTTCTTC; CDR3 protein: CASSGEVSSYNEQFF
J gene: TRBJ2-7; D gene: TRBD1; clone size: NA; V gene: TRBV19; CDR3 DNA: TGTGCCAGTAGCTTGCCGGGACAGACCCCCGAGCAGTACTTC; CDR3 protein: CASSLPGQTPEQYF
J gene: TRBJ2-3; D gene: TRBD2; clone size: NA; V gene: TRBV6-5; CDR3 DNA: TGTGCCAGCAATCGGGGGGGCGGGACAGATACGCAGTATTTT; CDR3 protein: CASNRGGGTDTQYF